Below, 14 T cell receptor beta chains from the same sample are listed, as sequenced in a study of cytomegalovirus exposure and HLA in healthy donors. This PCR relied on a set of 60 Vbeta primers and 13 Jbeta primers. Sequencing was performed with immunoSEQ multiplex PCR; in TCRdb, only in-frame clones are kept and a portion is missing. The sample lists 120,000 to 150,000 clones; approximately 73% were seen once. The sequenced sample was PBMCs. These receptor sequences come from a young woman in good health and CMV-seronegative.

The rearrangement joins TRBV9 to TRBJ2-1; possible D gene TRBD2, 6 bases. The CDR3 sequence is 15 residues long. The V gene's germline CDR1 is SGDLS and CDR2 YYNGEE. V was trimmed by 6 bases and J by 9 bases, leaving 22 bases between them. The CDR3 loop is CASTKWDSALVEQFF. CDR3 nucleotides: TGTGCCAGCACCAAATGGGACTCGGCATTGGTTGAGCAGTTCTTC.

The gene calls are TRBV15 and TRBJ1-2, with D tentatively TRBD1 (6 bases). The germline V gene has CDR1 LNHNV and CDR2 YYDKDF (reference sequence). Trimming removed 2 bases from V and 3 bases from J, with 13 bases in between. CDR3 length equals 15 residues. Here the CDR3 DNA reads TGTGCCACCAGCAGATACAGGGATCCCGACTATGGCTACACCTTC. This encodes CATSRYRDPDYGYTF.

The chain's CDR3 is CAISESGSSYTEAFF. CDR3 nucleotide sequence: TGTGCCATCAGTGAGTCGGGCAGCTCCTACACTGAAGCTTTCTTT. The chain uses TRBV10-3 and TRBJ1-1; D remains unclear. This CDR3 has 15 residues. The germline V gene has CDR1 ENHRY and CDR2 SYGVKD. With 0 bases removed from V and 3 bases from J, the gap between germline ends came to 11 bases.

J is TRBJ2-5 and V is TRBV7-9, with 7 bases matching TRBD1. CDR1 and CDR2 from the germline V gene are SEHNR and FQNEAQ (reference sequence). The CDR3 sequence is 14 residues long. The V gene end was trimmed by 5 bases and the J gene end by 3 bases; junction bases not matched to a gene: 6. The CDR3 spells CASSLGQLKETQYF. The CDR3, as DNA: TGTGCCAGCAGCCTGGGACAGCTCAAAGAGACCCAGTACTTC.

This rearrangement joins TRBV4-3 to TRBJ1-1; D gene uncertain. Looked up from germline, CDR1 is LGHNA and CDR2 is YSLEER. This CDR3 comprises 14 residues. V dropped 1 base and J dropped 5 bases, with 11 bases sitting between them. CDR3 residues: CASSQVTAGTEAFF. In DNA, the CDR3 is TGCGCCAGCAGCCAAGTAACCGCGGGGACTGAAGCTTTCTTT.

A few counts support this clone. This rearrangement joins TRBV28 to TRBJ2-5; possible D gene TRBD1, 5 bases. The DNA end is more similar to TRBJ2-7, so the J call may be wrong. Germline assignment: CDR1 MDHEN and CDR2 SYDVKM. The CDR3 extends over 14 amino acids. CDR3 protein: CASSRLGPLGEQYF. The CDR3 DNA reads as TGTGCCAGCAGCCGGTTGGGGCCTCTGGGCGAGCAGTACTTC.

The chain joins TRBV7-7 to TRBJ2-1, with 8 nucleotides matching TRBD2. V shed 5 bases, J shed 3 bases, and the junction held 9 bases outside the gene matches. In germline, CDR1 is SSHAT, CDR2 FNYEAQ (reference sequence). The CDR3 has 16 amino acids. CDR3 in amino acids: CASSPSGSGSYNEQFF. As DNA, the CDR3 is TGTGCCAGCAGCCCCTCGGGGAGCGGGAGCTACAATGAGCAGTTCTTC. The full variable domain, completed using reference TRBV7-7 and TRBJ2-1, is GAGVSQSPRYKVTKRGQDVTLRCDPISSHATLYWYQQALGQGPEFLTYFNYEAQPDKSGLPSDRFSAERPEGSISTLTIQRTEQRDSAMYRCASSPSGSGSYNEQFFGPGTRLTVL.

This clone was seen only a few times. The rearrangement links TRBV18 to TRBJ2-1, with 7 bases fitting TRBD2. Looked up from germline, CDR1 is KGHSH and CDR2 is LQKENI. The V segment lost 5 bases and the J segment 8 bases; nucleotides outside the gene matches: 6. The length of the CDR3 is 13 residues. The CDR3 coding sequence is TGTGCCAGCTCAGCGAGGGGAGGGGATGAGCAGTTCTTC. Translating gives CASSARGGDEQFF.

The gene calls are TRBV6-1 and TRBJ1-3; D gene ambiguous. The V end lost 6 bases, the J end lost 0 bases, and 9 bases lay between the germline ends. CDR1 and CDR2 from the germline V gene are MNHNS and SASEGT. CDR3 length: 14 residues. The CDR3 here is CASSPKHSGNTIYF. The CDR3 DNA sequence: TGTGCCAGCAGCCCAAAGCACTCTGGAAACACCATATATTTT.

The chain is built from TRBV2 and TRBJ2-5; the match to TRBD2 covers 14 bases. The CDR3 runs 15 residues. The germline gives CDR1 SNHLY, CDR2 FYNNEI. J lost 3 bases, V lost 6 bases, and 3 bases had no gene match. This CDR3 reads CASRRLAGGKETQYF. DNA of the CDR3: TGTGCCAGCAGGCGACTAGCGGGGGGGAAAGAGACCCAGTACTTC. Full variable domain (outside the CDR3, taken from reference TRBV2 and TRBJ2-5): EPEVTQTPSHQVTQMGQEVILRCVPISNHLYFYWYRQILGQKVEFLVSFYNNEISEKSEIFDDQFSVERPDGSNFTLKIRSTKLEDSAMYFCASRRLAGGKETQYFGPGTRLLVL.

V usage is TRBV2 and J usage is TRBJ2-1; D gene unclear. In germline, CDR1 is SNHLY, CDR2 FYNNEI. Trimming took off 6 bases at V and 4 bases at J, with 4 bases between the two ends. The CDR3 covers 11 residues. CDR3 coding DNA: TGTGCCAGCAGCGAGTACAATGAGCAGTTCTTC. This encodes CASSEYNEQFF.

This clone was picked up one time. The chain couples TRBV5-1 to TRBJ2-3; the match to TRBD1 covers 11 bases. This CDR3 has 15 residues. V shed 4 bases and J 4 bases; nucleotides not matched to a gene: 5. Germline loops: CDR1 SGHRS, CDR2 YFSETQ. The CDR3 bases are TGCGCCAGCAGCCAGGGACAGGGGGGCGCAGATACGCAGTATTTT. It codes for CASSQGQGGADTQYF.

A few counts support this clone. The chain couples TRBV5-1 to TRBJ1-1; 8 positions agree with TRBD1. The CDR3 extends over 14 amino acids. The V segment lost 4 bases and the J segment 1 base; nucleotides outside the gene matches: 3. Germline lookup yields CDR1 SGHRS and CDR2 YFSETQ. The chain's CDR3 is CASSMDRENTEAFF. Written as DNA, the CDR3 is TGCGCCAGCAGCATGGACAGGGAGAACACTGAAGCTTTCTTT. The full variable domain, rest sourced from reference TRBV5-1 and TRBJ1-1, is KAGVTQTPRYLIKTRGQQVTLSCSPISGHRSVSWYQQTPGQGLQFLFEYFSETQRNKGNFPGRFSGRQFSNSRSEMNVSTLELGDSALYLCASSMDRENTEAFFGQGTRLTVV.

This rearrangement joins TRBV7-9 to TRBJ2-7; TRBD1 matches at 7 bases. With V trimmed by 4 bases and J by 2 bases, 17 bases remained unmatched. The CDR3 is 18 amino acids. CDR1 and CDR2 (germline): SEHNR, FQNEAQ (reference sequence). The CDR3 is CASSSSTGFSYLTYEQYF. The CDR3 nucleotides read TGTGCCAGCAGCTCTTCGACAGGGTTTTCATACCTCACCTACGAGCAGTACTTC.